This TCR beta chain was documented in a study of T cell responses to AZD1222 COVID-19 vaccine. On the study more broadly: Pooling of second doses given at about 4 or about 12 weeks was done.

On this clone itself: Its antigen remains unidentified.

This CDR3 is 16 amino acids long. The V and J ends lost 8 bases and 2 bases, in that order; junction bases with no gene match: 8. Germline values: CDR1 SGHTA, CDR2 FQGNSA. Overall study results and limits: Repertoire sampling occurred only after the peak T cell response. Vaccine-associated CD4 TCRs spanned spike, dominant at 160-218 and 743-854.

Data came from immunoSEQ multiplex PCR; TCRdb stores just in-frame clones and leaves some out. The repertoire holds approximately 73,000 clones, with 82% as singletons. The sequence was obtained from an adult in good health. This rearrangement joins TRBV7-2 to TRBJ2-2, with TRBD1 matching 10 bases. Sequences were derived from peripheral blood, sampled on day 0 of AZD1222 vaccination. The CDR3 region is CASATGTGVNTGELFF. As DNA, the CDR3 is TGTGCCAGCGCAACCGGGACAGGGGTTAACACCGGGGAGCTGTTTTTT.